A selection of T cell receptor beta chains follows, all from one sample in a study of beta chain features in type 1 diabetes. Assay used: immunoSEQ multiplex PCR; TCRdb lists only in-frame clones, some missing. The table lists 200,000 to 250,000 clones, about 14% of them singletons, with roughly 0.019% in the top ten. Sequences were obtained from naive CD4+ T cells from blood. These receptors were collected from a man aged 25 to 40 with type 1 diabetes. Both conserved end residues are part of each CDR3. The D gene is left open where the match is weak. The size of a clone is reported for some rows only, either as once, few or many, or as a class for expanded clones.

v_gene	d_gene	abundance	j_gene	CDR3aa	CDR3nt
TRBV30	.	.	TRBJ1-1	CAWSVRRGSHEAFF	TGTGCCTGGAGTGTACGGCGGGGGAGTCACGAAGCTTTCTTT
TRBV5-8	TRBD1	.	TRBJ1-2	CASSPTGDYGYTF	TGTGCCAGCAGCCCGACAGGGGACTATGGCTACACCTTC
TRBV5-1	.	.	TRBJ1-1	CASSSQGSTEAFF	TGCGCCAGCAGCTCGCAGGGTTCCACTGAAGCTTTCTTT
TRBV7-9	.	few	TRBJ2-7	CASSSAGRSYEQYF	TGTGCCAGCAGCTCGGCAGGGCGCTCCTACGAGCAGTACTTC
TRBV6-1	.	.	TRBJ1-1	CASSLFPGLSTEAFF	TGTGCCAGCAGCTTATTTCCGGGGTTGTCCACTGAAGCTTTCTTT
TRBV7-6	.	.	TRBJ2-1	CASSLAWGGDEQFF	TGTGCCAGCAGCTTAGCATGGGGAGGAGATGAGCAGTTCTTC
TRBV4-1	TRBD2	few	TRBJ2-1	CASSQDYGTSGRTDEQFF	TGCGCCAGCAGCCAAGATTACGGGACTAGCGGGAGAACCGATGAGCAGTTCTTC
TRBV5-4	.	few	TRBJ1-4	CASSPRANEKLFF	TGTGCCAGCAGCCCGAGAGCTAATGAAAAACTGTTTTTT
TRBV15	TRBD1	.	TRBJ2-5	CATSRAPTTGDETQYF	TGTGCCACCAGCAGAGCTCCCACTACAGGGGATGAGACCCAGTACTTC
TRBV5-1	TRBD1	.	TRBJ2-1	CASSLRQGSYNEQFF	TGCGCCAGCAGCTTAAGACAGGGTTCCTACAATGAGCAGTTCTTC
TRBV6-6	TRBD1	few	TRBJ2-3	CASSNTGESPTDTQYF	TGTGCCAGCAGCAACACAGGGGAATCACCCACAGATACGCAGTATTTT
TRBV30	.	.	TRBJ1-5	CAWSASSGRDNQPQHF	TGTGCCTGGAGTGCCTCCTCGGGCAGGGACAATCAGCCCCAGCATTTT
TRBV7-2	.	.	TRBJ2-3	CASSPTRLDTQYF	TGTGCCAGCAGCCCGACTAGGCTAGATACGCAGTATTTT
TRBV5-4	TRBD2	few	TRBJ2-5	CASSSDGTSVETQYF	TGTGCCAGCAGCTCCGATGGGACTAGCGTAGAGACCCAGTACTTC
TRBV5-1	.	.	TRBJ2-7	CASSLGGDEQYF	TGCGCCAGCAGCTTGGGGGGAGACGAGCAGTACTTC
TRBV5-8	TRBD1	few	TRBJ2-7	CASSAGTVREQYF	TGTGCCAGCAGCGCCGGGACAGTCCGCGAGCAGTACTTC
TRBV6-6	.	few	TRBJ2-1	CASSFLRDSRYNEQFF	TGTGCCAGCAGTTTCCTCCGGGACTCGCGTTACAATGAGCAGTTCTTC
TRBV10-3	TRBD1	few	TRBJ1-5	CAISEQGSNQPQHF	TGTGCCATCAGTGAACAGGGGAGCAATCAGCCCCAGCATTTT
TRBV6-4	TRBD1	few	TRBJ2-1	CASSLDRDFYNEQFF	TGTGCCAGCAGCCTGGACAGGGACTTTTACAATGAGCAGTTCTTC
TRBV27	TRBD2	.	TRBJ2-1	CASRSGGISYNEQFF	TGTGCCAGCAGATCGGGGGGGATCTCCTACAATGAGCAGTTCTTC
TRBV2	.	few	TRBJ1-5	CASSEMAGVNQPQHF	TGTGCCAGCAGTGAAATGGCAGGGGTAAATCAGCCCCAGCATTTT
TRBV30	.	.	TRBJ1-1	CARTLLGGVGTEAFF	TGTGCCCGGACCCTGTTAGGGGGGGTAGGCACTGAAGCTTTCTTT
TRBV19	.	.	TRBJ1-1	CASTMDKLNTEAFF	TGTGCCAGTACCATGGACAAGCTGAACACTGAAGCTTTCTTT
TRBV29-1	TRBD2	few	TRBJ2-2	CSARPGLGETGELFF	TGCAGCGCCCGTCCGGGACTAGGAGAGACCGGGGAGCTGTTTTTT
TRBV7-2	.	.	TRBJ2-7	CASSPIGQYF	TGTGCCAGCAGCCCCATCGGGCAGTACTTC
TRBV29-1	.	few	TRBJ2-7	CSVDGGSNSYEQYF	TGCAGCGTGGACGGAGGGAGTAACTCCTACGAGCAGTACTTC
TRBV5-6	TRBD1	.	TRBJ2-7	CASSPEWGQGEQYF	TGTGCCAGCAGCCCTGAATGGGGACAGGGGGAGCAGTACTTC
TRBV19	TRBD1	few	TRBJ1-5	CASSTRTGRNQPQHF	TGTGCCAGTAGTACCCGGACAGGGCGTAATCAGCCCCAGCATTTT
TRBV9	TRBD1	.	TRBJ1-1	CASSATGGTEAFF	TGTGCCAGCAGCGCAACAGGGGGCACTGAAGCTTTCTTT
TRBV5-1	.	.	TRBJ1-5	CASSLAGGGQPQHF	TGCGCCAGCAGCTTGGCGGGGGGAGGTCAGCCCCAGCATTTT
TRBV6-5	.	once	TRBJ2-7	CASSLTYEQYF	TGTGCCAGCTCTCTAACCTACGAGCAGTACTTC
TRBV11-2	.	few	TRBJ2-5	CASSLNHGETQYF	TGTGCCAGCAGCTTAAATCACGGGGAGACCCAGTACTTC
TRBV2	TRBD1	few	TRBJ2-3	CASRDRVSTDTQYF	TGTGCCAGCCGTGACAGGGTATCCACAGATACGCAGTATTTT
TRBV7-2	.	few	TRBJ1-3	CASSLVTGSGNTIYF	TGTGCCAGCAGCTTAGTTACCGGCTCTGGAAACACCATATATTTT
TRBV1	.	.	TRBJ2-3	CTSSQLRDTTDTQYF	TGCACCAGCAGCCAATTAAGGGACACCACAGATACGCAGTATTTT
TRBV7-2	TRBD1	few	TRBJ2-3	CASSRDRASTDTQYF	TGTGCCAGCAGCAGAGACAGGGCTAGCACAGATACGCAGTATTTT
TRBV7-6	.	few	TRBJ2-7	CASSLGRDGSYEQYF	TGTGCCAGCAGCTTAGGGCGGGATGGGTCCTACGAGCAGTACTTC
TRBV5-1	TRBD1	few	TRBJ1-2	CASSLPDRDNYGYTF	TGCGCCAGCAGCCTACCGGACAGGGACAACTATGGCTACACCTTC
TRBV11-2	TRBD1	.	TRBJ2-3	CASSLRPGTGFPTDTQYF	TGTGCCAGCAGCTTACGGCCCGGGACAGGGTTCCCCACAGATACGCAGTATTTT
TRBV2	.	few	TRBJ1-1	CASSPRENTEAFF	TGTGCCAGCAGTCCGAGGGAGAACACTGAAGCTTTCTTT
TRBV21-1	.	few	TRBJ1-5	CASSGPDRGLQPQHF	TGTGCCAGCAGCGGGCCGGACAGGGGGCTCCAGCCCCAGCATTTT
TRBV19	.	few	TRBJ2-7	CASGLGGLQGSYEQYF	TGTGCCAGTGGTCTGGGTGGACTACAAGGTTCCTACGAGCAGTACTTC
TRBV14	.	.	TRBJ2-7	CASSPRDSPSNEQYF	TGTGCCAGCAGCCCTAGGGACTCCCCATCTAACGAGCAGTACTTC
TRBV19	.	.	TRBJ1-5	CASTPDPGQPQHF	TGTGCCAGTACTCCTGACCCGGGTCAGCCCCAGCATTTT
TRBV7-2	.	.	TRBJ2-3	CASSSLLTDTQYF	TGTGCCAGCAGCTCTCTACTCACAGATACGCAGTATTTT
TRBV29-1	.	few	TRBJ2-3	CSVVGQGTDTQYF	TGCAGCGTTGTGGGGCAGGGCACAGATACGCAGTATTTT
TRBV30	.	.	TRBJ1-2	CGGGDNYGYTF	TGTGGAGGGGGAGATAACTATGGCTACACCTTC
TRBV19	TRBD1	few	TRBJ1-1	CASSTKGTGEAFF	TGTGCCAGTAGTACTAAAGGGACAGGGGAAGCTTTCTTT
TRBV5-1	TRBD2	.	TRBJ2-2	CASSLPGGNTGELFF	TGCGCCAGCAGCCTTCCGGGGGGGAACACCGGGGAGCTGTTTTTT